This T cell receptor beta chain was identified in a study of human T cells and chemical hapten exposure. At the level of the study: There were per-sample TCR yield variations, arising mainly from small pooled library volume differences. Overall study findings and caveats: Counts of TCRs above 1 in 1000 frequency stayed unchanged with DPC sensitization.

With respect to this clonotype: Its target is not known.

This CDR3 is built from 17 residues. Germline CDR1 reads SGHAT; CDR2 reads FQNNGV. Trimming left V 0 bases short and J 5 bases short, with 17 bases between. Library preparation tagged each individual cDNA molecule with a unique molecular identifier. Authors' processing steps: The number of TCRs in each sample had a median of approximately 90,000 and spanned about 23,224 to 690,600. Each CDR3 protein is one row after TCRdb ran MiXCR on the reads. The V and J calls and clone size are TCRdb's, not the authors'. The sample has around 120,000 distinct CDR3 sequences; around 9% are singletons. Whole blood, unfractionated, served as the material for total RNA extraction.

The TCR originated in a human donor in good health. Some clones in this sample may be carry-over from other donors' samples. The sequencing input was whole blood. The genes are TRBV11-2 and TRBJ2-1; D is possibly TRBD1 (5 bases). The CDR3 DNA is TGTGCCAGCAGCTTAGAGGGGCCCACATCGTACAACAATGAGCAGTTCTTC. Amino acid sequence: CASSLEGPTSYNNEQFF.